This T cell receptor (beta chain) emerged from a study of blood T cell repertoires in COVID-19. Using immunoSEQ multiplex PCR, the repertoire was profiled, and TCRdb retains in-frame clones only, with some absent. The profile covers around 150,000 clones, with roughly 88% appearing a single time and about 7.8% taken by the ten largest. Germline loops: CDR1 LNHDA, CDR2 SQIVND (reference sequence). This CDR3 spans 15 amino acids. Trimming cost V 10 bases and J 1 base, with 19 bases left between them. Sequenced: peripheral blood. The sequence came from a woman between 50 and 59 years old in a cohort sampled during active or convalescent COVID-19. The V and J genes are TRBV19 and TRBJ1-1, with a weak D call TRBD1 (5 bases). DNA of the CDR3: TGTGCCACCTCATCGGGGGGGAGTGGGAACACTGAAGCTTTCTTT. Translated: CATSSGGSGNTEAFF.